A selection of T cell receptor beta chains follows, all from one sample in a study of T cell responses to AZD1222 COVID-19 vaccine. The data were produced by immunoSEQ multiplex PCR, yet TCRdb's version contains in-frame clones alone and is incomplete. The sample carries 130,000 or so clones, more than 80% recorded once. Source: peripheral blood, taken 28 days after the second dose of the MenACWY control vaccine. These receptor sequences come from an adult who received the MenACWY meningococcal vaccine as a control. The CDR3 runs from the conserved cysteine through the conserved F or W. The D gene is left open where the match is weak. Size is omitted from some rows. Given values are once, few, many or a class for expanded clones.

TRBD1	TRBV6-5	TRBJ2-1	-	15	CASSPDRDTYNEQFF	TGTGCCAGCAGTCCCGACAGGGACACCTACAATGAGCAGTTCTTC
TRBD1	TRBV6-5	TRBJ1-4	-	13	CASRGTGVGKLFF	TGTGCCAGCAGAGGGACAGGGGTTGGAAAACTGTTTTTT
TRBD1	TRBV5-6	TRBJ1-1	-	15	CASSLEGTGYTEAFF	TGTGCCAGCAGCTTGGAAGGGACAGGCTACACTGAAGCTTTCTTT
-	TRBV2	TRBJ2-2	-	14	CASSDPAHTGELFF	TGTGCCAGCAGTGACCCAGCACACACCGGGGAGCTGTTTTTT
TRBD1	TRBV7-9	TRBJ1-2	-	15	CASSLSGQENHGYTF	TGTGCCAGCAGCTTATCGGGACAGGAAAACCATGGCTACACCTTC
-	TRBV4-3	TRBJ2-1	few	16	CASSQYGPRGTREQFF	TGCGCCAGCAGCCAATACGGTCCTAGGGGTACAAGGGAGCAGTTCTTC
TRBD2	TRBV27	TRBJ2-1	-	15	CASSLRTSGGTGQFF	TGTGCCAGCAGTCTGAGGACTAGCGGGGGGACAGGGCAGTTCTTC
-	TRBV21-1	TRBJ2-1	-	13	CASSKGGINEQFF	TGTGCCAGCAGCAAAGGTGGGATCAATGAGCAGTTCTTC
-	TRBV10-1	TRBJ2-2	-	14	CASRRDRATGELFF	TGCGCCAGCAGAAGGGACCGGGCCACCGGGGAGCTGTTTTTT
TRBD2	TRBV19	TRBJ2-3	-	19	CASSNEHRGASGRLDTQYF	TGTGCCAGTAGCAACGAACATCGGGGGGCTAGCGGGAGACTAGATACGCAGTATTTT
-	TRBV11-2	TRBJ1-6	once	17	CASSLDGWYSENSPLHF	TGTGCCAGCAGCTTAGACGGCTGGTACTCCGAGAATTCACCCCTCCACTTT
-	TRBV28	TRBJ1-5	once	15	CASALGEGVNQPQHF	TGTGCCAGCGCATTGGGGGAGGGGGTCAATCAGCCCCAGCATTTT
-	TRBV9	TRBJ2-5	-	15	CASSVVDNPQETQYF	TGTGCCAGCAGCGTAGTGGATAATCCCCAAGAGACCCAGTACTTC
TRBD1	TRBV6-6	TRBJ1-1	-	15	CASLEGPYRGTEAFF	TGTGCCAGCTTGGAGGGGCCCTACAGGGGGACTGAAGCTTTCTTT
-	TRBV19	TRBJ1-1	-	19	CASSAVRVGTEKMNTEAFF	TGTGCCAGTTCGGCCGTGCGAGTGGGGACCGAAAAAATGAACACTGAAGCTTTCTTT
TRBD1	TRBV19	TRBJ1-1	-	14	CASSKTGVNTEAFF	TGTGCCAGTAGTAAGACAGGGGTGAACACTGAAGCTTTCTTT
-	TRBV5-1	TRBJ1-1	-	14	CASSFGVRGTEAFF	TGCGCCAGCAGCTTTGGGGTCAGGGGCACTGAAGCTTTCTTT
-	TRBV7-2	TRBJ2-7	-	12	CASSRQGYEQYF	TGTGCCAGCAGTCGCCAGGGCTACGAGCAGTACTTC
TRBD1	TRBV6-5	TRBJ1-1	-	14	CASIAQGANTEAFF	TGTGCCAGCATTGCACAGGGGGCGAACACTGAAGCTTTCTTT
TRBD2	TRBV7-6	TRBJ2-4	-	17	CASSSFGRGATKNIQYF	TGTGCCAGCAGCTCGTTCGGGAGGGGCGCGACCAAAAACATTCAGTACTTC
-	TRBV2	TRBJ1-1	-	10	CASIPIEAFF	TGTGCCAGCATTCCTATTGAAGCTTTCTTT
-	TRBV28	TRBJ1-1	-	15	CASSLLRDMNTEAFF	TGTGCCAGCAGTTTATTGAGGGATATGAACACTGAAGCTTTCTTT
-	TRBV6-2/TRBV6-3	TRBJ1-2	-	14	CASSYIAQNYGYTF	TGTGCCAGCAGTTACATCGCACAGAACTATGGCTACACCTTC
-	TRBV13	TRBJ1-5	-	15	CASSLRRGSNQPQHF	TGTGCCAGCAGCTTAAGGAGGGGTAGCAATCAGCCCCAGCATTTT
TRBD2	TRBV24-1	TRBJ2-5	-	18	CATSDSPGIAGFSETQYF	TGTGCCACCAGTGATTCCCCGGGGATAGCGGGATTTTCGGAGACCCAGTACTTC
-	TRBV19	TRBJ1-2	-	13	CASRQDGQGGYTF	TGTGCCAGTAGGCAAGACGGTCAGGGGGGCTACACCTTC
-	TRBV7-2	TRBJ1-1	once	14	CASSLGRGNTEAFF	TGTGCCAGCAGCTTAGGTCGGGGGAACACTGAAGCTTTCTTT
-	TRBV9	TRBJ2-2	-	13	CASSVDPPGELFF	TGTGCCAGCAGCGTAGATCCGCCCGGGGAGCTGTTTTTT
TRBD1	TRBV6-2/TRBV6-3	TRBJ1-5	-	14	CASSNRGRGQPQHF	TGTGCCAGCAGCAACAGGGGTAGAGGGCAGCCCCAGCATTTT
TRBD1	TRBV5-8	TRBJ2-3	-	15	CASNKGQGVPDTQYF	TGTGCCAGCAACAAGGGACAGGGGGTCCCAGATACGCAGTATTTT
-	TRBV9	TRBJ2-3	-	12	CASSVGPSIQYF	TGTGCCAGCAGCGTAGGCCCCAGTATCCAGTATTTT
-	TRBV7-2	TRBJ1-5	-	13	CASSLSGAQPQHF	TGTGCCAGCAGCTTATCTGGCGCTCAGCCCCAGCATTTT
TRBD1	TRBV6-2/TRBV6-3	TRBJ1-5	-	16	CASSNAPGGFNQPQHF	TGTGCCAGCAGTAACGCTCCAGGGGGCTTTAATCAGCCCCAGCATTTT